Listed below are T cell receptor beta chains from one sample, sequenced in a study of OX40 agonist ivuxolimab in advanced cancers. Some clones are missing from TCRdb's copy, which holds only in-frame ones; the method was immunoSEQ multiplex PCR. The sample shows about 26,000 clones, around nine tenths of them seen only once. Source: CD4+ or CD8+ T cells sorted from blood, taken in a trial of the OX40 agonist ivuxolimab. The receptors shown here come from an adult with an advanced solid tumor such as melanoma, head and neck, liver or kidney cancer. Each CDR3 is given with its conserved first and last residue. The order of the fields is clone size, V gene, J gene, D gene, CDR3 DNA, CDR3 protein. D genes are given only for firm matches. For some rows the clone size is stated as once, few or many, or as a class when expanded; others skip it.

>-|TRBV4-1|TRBJ2-7|TRBD2
TGCGCCAGCAGCCAAGTATCTAGCGGGGGGTACGAGCAGTACTTC
CASSQVSSGGYEQYF
>-|TRBV27|TRBJ1-5|-
TGTGCCAGCAGTTTTGTCCGGGACAGCAATCAGCCCCAGCATTTT
CASSFVRDSNQPQHF
>-|TRBV7-8|TRBJ2-7|-
TGTGCCAGCAGCTTAGCTAGGACGGGCGAGCAGTACTTC
CASSLARTGEQYF
>-|TRBV18|TRBJ1-1|-
TGTGCCAGCTCACGGGGAGGGCCGAACACTGAAGCTTTCTTT
CASSRGGPNTEAFF
>-|TRBV4-3|TRBJ1-1|-
TGCGCCAACAGCCAAGATCGAACCGGATTCCCTGAAGCTTTCTTT
CANSQDRTGFPEAFF
>-|TRBV7-8|TRBJ1-1|TRBD1
TGTGCCAGCAGCTCCCGGACAGGGGGCTACTCTTGGGCTGAAGCTTTCTTT
CASSSRTGGYSWAEAFF
>-|TRBV2|TRBJ2-7|TRBD1
TGTGCCAGCAGTGAAGGGGGGACAGAGCCCTACGAGCAGTACTTC
CASSEGGTEPYEQYF
>-|TRBV5-1|TRBJ1-1|-
TGCGCCAGCAGCTTGGAGCAGGCGACGTGGATGAACACTGAAGCTTTCTTT
CASSLEQATWMNTEAFF
>-|TRBV7-2|TRBJ2-7|TRBD1
TGTGCCAGCAGCTTAGATCCATCGGGACAGGGTTACGAGCAGTACTTC
CASSLDPSGQGYEQYF
>few|TRBV14|TRBJ2-5|-
TGTGCCAGCACCCCTCGAGGAGGGCAGGGGGATGAGACCCAGTACTTC
CASTPRGGQGDETQYF
>-|TRBV7-9|TRBJ2-7|-
TGTGCCAGCAGGTCCGGAGACGAGCAGTACTTC
CASRSGDEQYF
>-|TRBV19|TRBJ2-2|-
TGTGCCAGTAGTATAGCGGATGGGACCGGGGAGCTGTTTTTT
CASSIADGTGELFF
>few|TRBV11-2|TRBJ2-1|-
TGTGCCAGCAGCTTGTCCAGATACAATGAGCAGTTCTTC
CASSLSRYNEQFF
>-|TRBV14|TRBJ2-7|-
TGTGCCAGCAGCTCCCGCGGGCCGTCCTACGAGCAGTACTTC
CASSSRGPSYEQYF
>-|TRBV21-1|TRBJ2-1|-
TGTGCCAGCAGCTGTTCGGGGGGACTCCTCTCTTCAGATGAGCAGTTCTTC
CASSCSGGLLSSDEQFF
>-|TRBV30|TRBJ1-1|-
TGTGCCTGGCGTCAGGGGCCGAACACTGAAGCTTTCTTT
CAWRQGPNTEAFF
>-|TRBV5-1|TRBJ2-7|-
TGCGCCAGCAGCTCCGGAGGAAGGAGGGAGCAGTACTTC
CASSSGGRREQYF
>-|TRBV27|TRBJ1-5|TRBD1
TGTGCCAGCAGCCTTGGACAGGGCCCGAATCAGCCCCAGCATTTT
CASSLGQGPNQPQHF
>large|TRBV6-1|TRBJ2-1|-
TGTGCCAGCAGTGAATCGGACACCTCGGTCTATGAGCAGTTCTTC
CASSESDTSVYEQFF
>-|TRBV14|TRBJ2-2|TRBD2
TGTGCCAGCAGCCTATTTGGTCTAGCGGCCGGGGAGCTGTTTTTT
CASSLFGLAAGELFF
>-|TRBV5-4|TRBJ2-3|TRBD2
TGTGCCAGCAGCTTGGCCGGGGGGGGTGCCCTAACAGATACGCAGTATTTT
CASSLAGGGALTDTQYF
>-|TRBV28|TRBJ2-7|-
TGTGCCAGCCGAAGTCTAATGACGGGTCTCGAGCAGTACTTC
CASRSLMTGLEQYF
>once|TRBV7-9|TRBJ1-2|-
TGTGCCAGCAGCTTAGGGGGAGGAGCCAATCCCTATGGCTACACCTTC
CASSLGGGANPYGYTF
>-|TRBV19|TRBJ2-2|TRBD2
TGTGCCAGTAGTATCGGGGCGGGAGGCGAGAACACCGGGGAGCTGTTTTTT
CASSIGAGGENTGELFF
>medium-sized|TRBV6-4|TRBJ2-2|-
TGTGCCAGCAGTGCAGGGACCACCGGGGAGCTGTTTTTT
CASSAGTTGELFF
>-|TRBV6-4|TRBJ2-1|TRBD2
TGTGCCAGCAGCCGGGGGGGGGACTACAATGAGCAGTTCTTC
CASSRGGDYNEQFF
>once|TRBV6-5|TRBJ2-3|-
TGTGCCAGCAGCACCGGGAACACAGATACGCAGTATTTT
CASSTGNTDTQYF
>-|TRBV5-1|TRBJ2-3|TRBD2
TGCGCCAGCAGCTATGGTCTAGCGGGAGAGAGCACAGATACGCAGTATTTT
CASSYGLAGESTDTQYF
>-|TRBV5-1|TRBJ2-7|TRBD1
TGCGCCAGCAGCTTGATGACAGGGGGACTCCCCGAGCAGTACTTC
CASSLMTGGLPEQYF
>-|TRBV28|TRBJ1-3|TRBD1
TGTGCCAGCAGTTTATTAGGACAGGGGGCATCTGGAAACACCATATATTTT
CASSLLGQGASGNTIYF
>-|TRBV7-9|TRBJ2-7|-
TGTGCCAGCAGCTCCATCCGCTACGAGCAGTACTTC
CASSSIRYEQYF
>-|TRBV10-3|TRBJ1-5|-
TGTGCCATCAGTGAGTTGGGAGCACAGCCCCAGCATTTT
CAISELGAQPQHF
>-|TRBV10-1|TRBJ2-7|-
TGCGCCAGCAGTGAGTCGAGCGTTGTTAGATGGTGGGACGAGCAGTACTTC
CASSESSVVRWWDEQYF
>-|TRBV6-4|TRBJ2-2|-
TGTGCCAGCAGTGACTCGGGGCAGAACACCGGGGAGCTGTTTTTT
CASSDSGQNTGELFF
>once|TRBV28|TRBJ2-1|-
TGTGCCAGCAGTCTCACGGAGGGGGCGGATGAGCAGTTCTTC
CASSLTEGADEQFF
>-|TRBV7-9|TRBJ1-1|-
TGTGCCAGCAGCTTAGGTTTTACAGACCCCTTAGGGGCTTTCTTT
CASSLGFTDPLGAFF
>-|TRBV9|TRBJ2-7|TRBD2
TGTGCCAGCAGCGTAGCTATAGGGAGGGCCTACGAGCAGTACTTC
CASSVAIGRAYEQYF
>-|TRBV2|TRBJ2-3|TRBD1
TGTGCCAGCAGTGCCGGGACAGGGGGCACAGATACGCAGTATTTT
CASSAGTGGTDTQYF
>-|TRBV12-2|TRBJ2-5|-
TGTGCAAGTCGCTTAGCGGCAGCGGGGGGGATGTACCAAGAGACCCAGTACTTC
CASRLAAAGGMYQETQYF
>-|TRBV28|TRBJ2-1|-
TGTGCCAGCAGTCACACCCACAGGGAGAGCTCCTACAATGAGCAGTTCTTC
CASSHTHRESSYNEQFF
>-|TRBV4-1|TRBJ1-1|-
TGCGCCAGCAGCCCTGACAGGACCATGAACACTGAAGCTTTCTTT
CASSPDRTMNTEAFF
>-|TRBV30|TRBJ1-1|-
TGTGCCTGGAGTGTACTTGTAGGGAATGAAGCTTTCTTT
CAWSVLVGNEAFF
>-|TRBV7-6|TRBJ2-2|-
TGTGCCAGCGGGGTCACCGGGGAGCTGTTTTTT
CASGVTGELFF
>-|TRBV7-9|TRBJ2-7|TRBD2
TGTGCCAGCAGCCGCCGGACTAGCGGGGTACCAATCTCCTACGAGCAGTACTTC
CASSRRTSGVPISYEQYF
>-|TRBV27|TRBJ2-7|-
TGTGCCAGCAGTTGGACGGCCAGCTCCTACGAGCAGTACTTC
CASSWTASSYEQYF
>-|TRBV7-9|TRBJ2-1|TRBD2
TGTGCCAGCAGCTTAATGCTAGCGGGCAATGAGCAGTTCTTC
CASSLMLAGNEQFF
>-|TRBV7-9|TRBJ2-5|-
TGTGCCAGCAGCCCACAAAAGGAGACCCAGTACTTC
CASSPQKETQYF
>-|TRBV11-1|TRBJ2-7|-
TGTGCCAGCAGCTTAGACAGGGAGCCTACCTACGAGCAGTACTTC
CASSLDREPTYEQYF
>-|TRBV7-9|TRBJ2-7|-
TGTGCCAGCAACCCCTCCAAGGGAAAAACCTACGAGCAGTACTTC
CASNPSKGKTYEQYF
>-|TRBV11-1|TRBJ2-3|TRBD2
TGTGCCAGCAGCTCCGGGACTAGCGGGTATAGAGATACGCAGTATTTT
CASSSGTSGYRDTQYF
>-|TRBV11-2|TRBJ1-1|TRBD1
TGTGCCAGCAGCTACTGGACAGGGGGCAGAGGGGACGCTGAAGCTTTCTTT
CASSYWTGGRGDAEAFF
>-|TRBV7-9|TRBJ2-7|TRBD2
TGTGCCTACAGGAGGCGGGAGGACGAGCAGTACTTC
CAYRRREDEQYF
>-|TRBV28|TRBJ2-7|-
TGTGCCAGCAGTTTTGGGGCCTACGAGCAGTACTTC
CASSFGAYEQYF
>-|TRBV13|TRBJ2-3|-
TGTGCCAGCAGCACGCGGGAACCCCGGGGAGATACGCAGTATTTT
CASSTREPRGDTQYF
>once|TRBV2|TRBJ2-3|-
TGTGCCAGCAGGGGGACTCGTCATAGCAATCAGCCCCAGTATTTT
CASRGTRHSNQPQYF
>-|TRBV9|TRBJ2-2|TRBD2
TGTGCCAGCAGCGTCCGAGCGGGGGCGAACACCGGGGAGCTGTTTTTT
CASSVRAGANTGELFF
>-|TRBV19|TRBJ1-1|TRBD1
TGTGCCAGTAGTCCCCGACAGGGCCTGAACACTGAAGCTTTCTTT
CASSPRQGLNTEAFF